This is a list of T cell receptor beta chains from one sample in a study of T cell responses to AZD1222 COVID-19 vaccine. Clones were sequenced by immunoSEQ multiplex PCR, and TCRdb holds only the in-frame ones, with some missing. Among roughly 150,000 clones listed, approximately 92% were seen once. Sample: peripheral blood, taken on day 0 of AZD1222 vaccination. The source of these receptors is an adult in good health. Both conserved end residues are part of each CDR3. The D gene is left open where the match is weak. Expanded clones are given a class, and other clones once, few, many or no size at all.

j_call,d_call,clone_size,v_call,cdr3_aa,cdr3_nt
TRBJ1-2,NA,NA,TRBV18,CASSRTFYGYTF,TGTGCCAGCTCACGGACTTTCTATGGCTACACCTTC
TRBJ2-2,NA,NA,TRBV11-3,CASSLGIDTGELFF,TGTGCCAGCAGCTTAGGGATAGACACCGGGGAGCTGTTTTTT
TRBJ1-1,NA,once,TRBV11-2,CASSIRVLNTEAFF,TGTGCCAGCAGCATCAGGGTACTGAACACTGAAGCTTTCTTT
TRBJ1-4,TRBD1,NA,TRBV6-5,CASSSRGRVEKLFF,TGTGCCAGCAGTTCCAGGGGGCGTGTTGAAAAACTGTTTTTT
TRBJ2-5,TRBD1,NA,TRBV5-1,CASSPRSGTGTKETQYF,TGCGCCAGCAGCCCGCGTTCCGGGACAGGGACTAAAGAGACCCAGTACTTC
TRBJ1-2,NA,NA,TRBV5-4,CASSSSNTNYGYTF,TGTGCCAGCAGCTCCTCGAATACTAACTATGGCTACACCTTC
TRBJ2-1,TRBD2,NA,TRBV30,CAWSPKAGGPVNEQFF,TGTGCCTGGAGTCCAAAAGCGGGGGGGCCGGTCAATGAGCAGTTCTTC
TRBJ1-1,NA,NA,TRBV21-1,CASSLLPTVSGTEAFF,TGTGCCAGCAGCTTACTACCCACGGTTTCTGGCACTGAAGCTTTCTTT
TRBJ1-2,NA,NA,TRBV18,CASSRENHGYTF,TGTGCCAGCTCACGGGAAAACCATGGCTACACCTTC
TRBJ1-1,NA,NA,TRBV7-9,CASSPGRGPSGTEAFF,TGTGCCAGCAGCCCTGGCAGGGGCCCCTCGGGCACTGAAGCTTTCTTT
TRBJ1-2,TRBD1,NA,TRBV2,CASSEDRGLYGYTF,TGTGCCAGCAGCGAAGACAGGGGGTTGTATGGCTACACCTTC
TRBJ1-5,NA,NA,TRBV18,CASSSGVGQPQHF,TGTGCCAGCTCATCGGGGGTAGGTCAGCCCCAGCATTTT
TRBJ1-5,NA,NA,TRBV6-1,CASSVSDSSTRGQPQHF,TGTGCCAGCAGTGTAAGCGATTCTAGTACCAGGGGTCAGCCCCAGCATTTT
TRBJ1-5,NA,NA,TRBV18,CASSEQGGNQPQHF,TGTGCCAGCTCAGAACAGGGAGGCAATCAGCCCCAGCATTTT
TRBJ1-1,NA,NA,TRBV7-9,CASSSPGVPEAFF,TGTGCCAGCAGCTCCCCAGGGGTCCCTGAAGCTTTCTTT